Listed below are T cell receptor beta chains from one sample, sequenced in a study of shared clonotypes between healthy human individuals. The protocol was immunoSEQ multiplex PCR, while the TCRdb copy is restricted to in-frame clones and leaves out a portion. The sample records over a million clones, about 80% being singletons. Sequencing input: memory CD4+ T cells from PBMCs. The receptors here all came from a man aged 18 to 30 in good health. Some clones in this sample may be carry-over from other donors' samples. The CDR3 runs from the conserved cysteine through the conserved F or W. A D gene is named only where the DNA matches it firmly. Only some rows state a clone size, as once, few, many or a class for expanded clones.

TRBV14	TRBJ2-7	.	.	14	TGTCGGTCAGATGGTCGGGGAGCGCCCTACGAGCAGTACTTC	CRSDGRGAPYEQYF
TRBV28	TRBJ1-4	.	TRBD1	15	TGTGCCAGCAGTGCCCAACAGGGGGCGGATGAAAAACTGTTTTTT	CASSAQQGADEKLFF
TRBV5-8	TRBJ1-2	.	.	15	TGTGCCAGCAGCTTGGGAGGGGAACGGGTCTATGGCTACACCTTC	CASSLGGERVYGYTF
TRBV15	TRBJ2-1	once	.	15	TGTGCCACCAGCAGAGCTCTAGCGAACTACAATGAGCAGTTCTTC	CATSRALANYNEQFF
TRBV5-1	TRBJ2-1	.	.	13	TGCGCCAGCAGCTTGGTCGTGGAACAGGAGCAGTTCTTC	CASSLVVEQEQFF
TRBV7-2	TRBJ2-5	.	.	15	TGTGCCAGCAGCTTAGCGATGGCTTCCCTCGAGACCCAGTACTTC	CASSLAMASLETQYF
TRBV6-1	TRBJ1-1	.	.	13	TGTGCCAGCAGCATAGGCCGGAACACTGAAGCTTTCTTT	CASSIGRNTEAFF
TRBV7-6	TRBJ2-7	.	TRBD1	13	TGTGCCAGCAGTAACAGGGGGGATTACGAGCAGTACTTC	CASSNRGDYEQYF
TRBV2	TRBJ2-1	.	TRBD1	14	TGTGCCACCGGACAGGGGGGGGCCATTCGGGAGCAGTTCTTC	CATGQGGAIREQFF
TRBV9	TRBJ1-5	.	.	15	TGTGCCAGCAGCGTAGACCCCAGGAGTAATCAGCCCCAGCATTTT	CASSVDPRSNQPQHF
TRBV9	TRBJ2-5	once	.	15	TGTGCCAGCAGCGTAGTGGGCGGGGAGGCCGAGACCCAGTACTTC	CASSVVGGEAETQYF
TRBV2	TRBJ1-1	.	.	14	TGTGCCAGCAGTGAAGGGGGAGGATCCACTGAAGCTTTCTTT	CASSEGGGSTEAFF
TRBV15	TRBJ2-1	.	.	11	TGTGCCACCAGGAGATACAATGAGCAGTTCTTC	CATRRYNEQFF
TRBV28	TRBJ2-3	few	.	21	TGTGCCAGCAGTTTTACTTTTTTTGAACAGATACAAGGATCTAGCACAGATACGCAGTATTTT	CASSFTFFEQIQGSSTDTQYF
TRBV27	TRBJ2-7	.	TRBD1	15	TGTGCCAGCAGACCAAAGTGGGACAGATTCTACGAGCAGTACTTC	CASRPKWDRFYEQYF
TRBV30	TRBJ1-6	many	TRBD1	12	TGTGCTCTGGACAGGGGCAATTCACCCCTCCACTTT	CALDRGNSPLHF
TRBV5-1	TRBJ2-3	.	TRBD2	15	TGCGCCAGCAGCTTCCTAGCGGGAGTGACAGATACGCAGTATTTT	CASSFLAGVTDTQYF
TRBV7-2	TRBJ1-1	.	TRBD1	16	TGTGCCAGCAGCACCCGACAGGGGGCTCCGAACACTGAAGCTTTCTTT	CASSTRQGAPNTEAFF
TRBV25-1	TRBJ2-1	.	TRBD2	14	TGTGCCAGCAGAGGAGCGGGAGATTCGAATGAGCAGTTCTTC	CASRGAGDSNEQFF
TRBV14	TRBJ2-1	.	TRBD1	17	TGTGCCAGCAGCCAAGAACGGGACAGCGACTGGTACAATGAGCAGTTCTTC	CASSQERDSDWYNEQFF
TRBV27	TRBJ2-7	.	.	17	TGTGCCAGCAGTTTATCGGTCGGGGCAGCCCACTATAAGGAGCAGTACTTC	CASSLSVGAAHYKEQYF
TRBV6-4	TRBJ2-7	few	TRBD2	19	TGTGCCAGCAGTGACTCCGTAGCGGGAGGGCCTTTTGCGCTTCGGGAGCAGTACTTC	CASSDSVAGGPFALREQYF
TRBV30	TRBJ1-5	.	TRBD1	14	TGTGCCTGGAGTAGGTTACAGGGGGATCAGCCCCAGCATTTT	CAWSRLQGDQPQHF
TRBV5-1	TRBJ2-5	.	.	16	TGCGCCAGCAGCTTGAGTGACACCCGGTACCAAGAGACCCAGTACTTC	CASSLSDTRYQETQYF
TRBV10-3	TRBJ1-1	many	TRBD1	13	TGTGCCATCAGTGGGACAGGTTACACTGAAGCTTTCTTT	CAISGTGYTEAFF
TRBV5-1	TRBJ2-3	.	.	15	TGCGCCAGCAGCCCGACTGGGCCTAGCACAGATACGCAGTATTTT	CASSPTGPSTDTQYF
TRBV5-6	TRBJ2-1	.	TRBD2	16	TGTGCCAGCGGACCTCCGAGACTAGCGGTATACAATGAGCAGTTCTTC	CASGPPRLAVYNEQFF
TRBV7-3	TRBJ2-3	.	.	13	TGTGCCAGCAGCCAAGGCTCTGCAGATACGCAGTATTTT	CASSQGSADTQYF
TRBV12-1	TRBJ2-6	.	.	20	TGTGCCAGCAGCTCCACTCGGTGGTTGCCCCTCCTATCTGGGGCCAACGTCCTGACTTTC	CASSSTRWLPLLSGANVLTF
TRBV2	TRBJ2-4	.	.	14	TGTGCCAGCAGGGTGGAATGGTCCTCAAGCATTCAGTACTTC	CASRVEWSSSIQYF
TRBV19	TRBJ1-1	once	.	13	TGTGCCAGTAGTATCTCGCGGGAACGACAAGCTTTCTTT	CASSISRERQAFF
TRBV28	TRBJ1-4	.	.	13	TGTGCCAGCAGTCTTCCGGGACCTGAAAAACTGTTTTTT	CASSLPGPEKLFF
TRBV7-8	TRBJ2-3	.	TRBD1	15	TGTGCCAGCAGCTTAAAGGACAGGCTGACAGATACGCAGTATTTT	CASSLKDRLTDTQYF
TRBV4-1	TRBJ2-3	.	.	13	TGCGCCAGCAGCCGCTCTTCACCAGATACGCAGTATTTT	CASSRSSPDTQYF
TRBV15	TRBJ2-7	.	TRBD1	14	TGTGCCACCAGCAGGGGACAGGGCTCCTACGAGCAGTACTTC	CATSRGQGSYEQYF
TRBV18	TRBJ1-2	few	.	13	TGTGCCAGCTCACCGAGCAGGGTTGATGGCTACACCTTC	CASSPSRVDGYTF
TRBV11-2	TRBJ2-6	.	.	16	TGTGCCAGCAGCTTAGACGGGAGCTCTGGGGCCAACGTCCTGACTTTC	CASSLDGSSGANVLTF
TRBV5-1	TRBJ2-1	.	.	13	TGCGCCAGCAGCTTGGAGGGGCGCGATGAGCAGTTCTTC	CASSLEGRDEQFF
TRBV7-3	TRBJ2-1	.	.	15	TGTGCCAGCAGCCGTAGGACAGCCGGGGACAATGAGCAGTTCTTC	CASSRRTAGDNEQFF
TRBV15	TRBJ1-5	.	.	14	TGTGCCACCAGCAGAGCCAGTGGCAATCAGCCCCAGCATTTT	CATSRASGNQPQHF
TRBV5-1	TRBJ2-5	.	.	12	TGCGCCAGCAGCGAACCTGGAGAGACCCAGTACTTC	CASSEPGETQYF
TRBV10-3	TRBJ1-2	.	.	14	TGTGCCATCAGTGTCACGGGGGCGGACTATGGCTACACCTTC	CAISVTGADYGYTF
TRBV11-3	TRBJ2-1	.	.	13	TGTGCCAGCAGCTTAGTCCGAGGGAATGAGCAGTTCTTC	CASSLVRGNEQFF
TRBV19	TRBJ2-7	.	TRBD1	15	TGTGCCAGTAGTAGCCCGGGACAGGGGGTAGGAGAGCAGTACTTC	CASSSPGQGVGEQYF
TRBV6-1	TRBJ2-7	.	.	14	TGTGCCAGCAGATTACAGGGTACCTCCTACGAGCAGTACTTC	CASRLQGTSYEQYF
TRBV10-3	TRBJ1-2	.	TRBD1	16	TGTGCCATCAGGCGATCCGAGACAGGGCTCAACTATGGCTACACCTTC	CAIRRSETGLNYGYTF
TRBV2	TRBJ1-4	.	TRBD1	13	TGTGCCAGCAGTGAAGTGACAGGGGTTCGACTGTTTTTT	CASSEVTGVRLFF
TRBV10-3	TRBJ2-2	.	.	14	TGTGCCATCAGGGGAGGGGGAAGAACCGGGGAGCTGTTTTTT	CAIRGGGRTGELFF